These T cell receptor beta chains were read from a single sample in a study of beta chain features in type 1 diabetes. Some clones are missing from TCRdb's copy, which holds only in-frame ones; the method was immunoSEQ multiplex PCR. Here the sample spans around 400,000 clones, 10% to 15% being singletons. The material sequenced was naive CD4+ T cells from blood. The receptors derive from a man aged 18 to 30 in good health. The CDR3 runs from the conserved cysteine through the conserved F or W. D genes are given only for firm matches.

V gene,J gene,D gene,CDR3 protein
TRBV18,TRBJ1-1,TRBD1,CASSPGTGMNTEAFF
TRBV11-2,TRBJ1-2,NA,CASSLSTGNYGYTF
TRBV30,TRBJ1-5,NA,CAWKRGSQPQHF
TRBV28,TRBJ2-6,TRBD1,CASSPRQGVSGANVLTF
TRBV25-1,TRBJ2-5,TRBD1,CASGGQVSLGETQYF
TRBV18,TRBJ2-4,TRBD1,CASSPGQGGNIQYF
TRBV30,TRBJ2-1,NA,CAFVDLIPYNEQFF
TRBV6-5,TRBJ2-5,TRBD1,CASSRDREETQYF
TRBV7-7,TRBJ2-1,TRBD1,CASSRTGQGGHEQFF
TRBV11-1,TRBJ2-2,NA,CASSPRESGELFF